These T cell receptor beta chains were read from a single sample in a study of cytomegalovirus exposure and HLA in healthy donors. Produced via immunoSEQ multiplex PCR; TCRdb's table is partial and in-frame only. Among more than 120,000 clones listed, more than 75% were seen once. Sequencing was performed on PBMCs. The source of these receptors is a man between 18 and 35 years old in good health and CMV-seropositive. Both conserved end residues are trimmed from each CDR3. Only part of the rows carry a size: once, few, many, or a class if the clone is expanded.

J gene: TRBJ2-5
V gene: TRBV6-5
clone size: -
CDR3 protein: ASSFLPGQGRETQY

J gene: TRBJ1-5
V gene: TRBV5-1
clone size: -
CDR3 protein: ASSLWGVGTDNQPQH

J gene: TRBJ1-4
V gene: TRBV18
clone size: -
CDR3 protein: ASSPTRQEVEKLF

J gene: TRBJ2-7
V gene: TRBV6-1
clone size: -
CDR3 protein: ASSDELAGVYEQY

J gene: TRBJ1-2
V gene: TRBV11-2
clone size: -
CDR3 protein: ASSLAFPNYGYT

J gene: TRBJ2-7
V gene: TRBV21-1
clone size: -
CDR3 protein: ASSTTGGMGYEQY

J gene: TRBJ1-2
V gene: TRBV6-6
clone size: -
CDR3 protein: ASKDSTGAIYGYT

J gene: TRBJ2-7
V gene: TRBV6-5
clone size: -
CDR3 protein: ASSYRTSDSSYEQY

J gene: TRBJ2-5
V gene: TRBV2
clone size: -
CDR3 protein: ASSGDRYQETQY

J gene: TRBJ2-1
V gene: TRBV9
clone size: -
CDR3 protein: ASSVVRGGEQF

J gene: TRBJ2-3
V gene: TRBV29-1
clone size: -
CDR3 protein: SVVTMYGTDTQY

J gene: TRBJ2-7
V gene: TRBV6-9
clone size: -
CDR3 protein: ASSYERGGSYEQY

J gene: TRBJ1-2
V gene: TRBV28
clone size: -
CDR3 protein: ASNLGQGESLYYGYT

J gene: TRBJ2-1
V gene: TRBV5-6
clone size: -
CDR3 protein: ASRPAGRPYNEQF

J gene: TRBJ1-2
V gene: TRBV28
clone size: -
CDR3 protein: ASSTGTGNNGYT

J gene: TRBJ2-2
V gene: TRBV6-1
clone size: -
CDR3 protein: ATTYWTGGTGELF

J gene: TRBJ1-2
V gene: TRBV9
clone size: -
CDR3 protein: ASSSRTDRVGGYT

J gene: TRBJ2-7
V gene: TRBV5-6
clone size: -
CDR3 protein: ASSFPGPSSQY

J gene: TRBJ1-1
V gene: TRBV6-1
clone size: few
CDR3 protein: ASSDFRQSEEAF

J gene: TRBJ2-5
V gene: TRBV5-4
clone size: -
CDR3 protein: ASSAPGRVAQETQY

J gene: TRBJ2-3
V gene: TRBV2
clone size: -
CDR3 protein: ASSGGGSPTDTQY

J gene: TRBJ1-5
V gene: TRBV18
clone size: -
CDR3 protein: ASSRTAQPQH

J gene: TRBJ2-1
V gene: TRBV28
clone size: -
CDR3 protein: ASGSGGRVNEQF

J gene: TRBJ2-7
V gene: TRBV14
clone size: -
CDR3 protein: ASSQGSQQVEQY

J gene: TRBJ2-1
V gene: TRBV5-4
clone size: -
CDR3 protein: ASSSCSGILCEQF

J gene: TRBJ1-4
V gene: TRBV2
clone size: -
CDR3 protein: ASSKLSMEGKLF

J gene: TRBJ1-1
V gene: TRBV5-4
clone size: -
CDR3 protein: ASSLEGHGDTEAF

J gene: TRBJ1-5
V gene: TRBV15
clone size: -
CDR3 protein: ATSVGQGVYQPQH

J gene: TRBJ2-7
V gene: TRBV5-1
clone size: -
CDR3 protein: ASSLEISGQGIDEQY

J gene: TRBJ2-2
V gene: TRBV7-8
clone size: -
CDR3 protein: ASSLALRGFTGELF